The 7 T cell receptor beta chains below come from one sample, sequenced in a study of cytomegalovirus exposure and HLA in healthy donors (dated by TCRdb to about 2017). Library prep was done by the immunoSEQ multiplex PCR assay. For the multiplex PCR, a mixture combining 60 forward primers for TCR Vbeta segments and 13 reverse primers for TCR Jbeta segments was used. Held by TCRdb, this immuneACCESS table contains in-frame sequences only and omits some clones. Under half of the omission traces to an unresolved V gene where checked; the cause of the rest is unknown. The sample contains over 90,000 clones, roughly 79% of them found a single time. The ten top clones hold 11% to 15% of the sample. Specimen: PBMCs. All receptors come from a woman aged 70-85 years in good health and CMV-seropositive.

J is TRBJ2-3 and V is TRBV5-4; 11 bases fit TRBD2. This CDR3 comprises 15 residues. The V segment lost 5 bases and the J segment 4 bases; nucleotides outside the gene matches: 6. Germline V CDR1 and CDR2: SGHNT, YYREEE (reference sequence). The CDR3 coding sequence is TGTGCCAGCAGATCTAGCGGGGGGTGGTCAGATACGCAGTATTTT. Translation: CASRSSGGWSDTQYF. The whole variable domain, filled in from reference TRBV5-4 and TRBJ2-3, reads ETGVTQSPTHLIKTRGQQVTLRCSSQSGHNTVSWYQQALGQGPQFIFQYYREEENGRGNFPPRFSGLQFPNYSSELNVNALELDDSALYLCASRSSGGWSDTQYFGPGTRLTVL.

The chain is built from TRBV11-2 and TRBJ2-1, with TRBD1 identical over 8 bases. The V and J ends lost 4 bases and 0 bases, in that order; junction bases with no gene match: 2. Germline CDR1 reads SGHAT; CDR2 reads FQNNGV. This CDR3 contains 15 residues. CDR3 sequence reads: CASSSGQGSYNEQFF. The CDR3, as DNA: TGTGCCAGCAGCTCTGGACAGGGCTCCTACAATGAGCAGTTCTTC.

The chain couples TRBV29-1 to TRBJ2-7; D might be TRBD2 (7 bases). This CDR3 contains 13 residues. The ends were cut back, 5 bases at V and 7 bases at J, with 18 bases in the middle. The germline V gene encodes CDR1 SQVTM and CDR2 ANQGSEA. The CDR3 is CSVLGQGGGEQYF. Here the CDR3 DNA reads TGCAGCGTTCTGGGTCAGGGAGGGGGTGAGCAGTACTTC.

This chain's CDR3 is CASSLRSGGYEQYF. The CDR3 bases are TGTGCCAGCAGCTTAAGGAGCGGGGGCTACGAGCAGTACTTC. The rearrangement uses TRBV11-3 and TRBJ2-7, with 8 bases aligning to TRBD2. CDR1 and CDR2 from the germline V gene are SGHNT and YENEEA. This CDR3 has 14 residues. The ends lost 2 bases at V and 3 bases at J; junction bases unmatched: 3. The whole variable domain, filled in from reference TRBV11-3 and TRBJ2-7, reads EAGVVQSPRYKIIEKKQPVAFWCNPISGHNTLYWYLQNLGQGPELLIRYENEEAVDDSQLPKDRFSAERLKGVDSTLKIQPAELGDSAVYLCASSLRSGGYEQYFGPGTRLTVT.

This clone was observed a handful of times. The chain carries TRBV23-1 and TRBJ1-1; D possibly corresponds to TRBD1 (6 bases). TRBV23-1 is an ORF; its function is uncertain. V was shortened by 2 bases and J by 1 base, with 14 bases between the two germline ends. The CDR3 runs to 16 residues. The CDR3 region is CASSQNQGLENTEAFF. CDR3 DNA sequence: TGCGCCAGCAGTCAAAATCAGGGGTTGGAGAACACTGAAGCTTTCTTT.

CDR3 coding DNA: TGTGCCAGCAGCTTAGACGGGACACCGAGCTCCTACGAGCAGTACTTC. It specifies CASSLDGTPSSYEQYF. The genes are TRBV5-4 and TRBJ2-7; possibly TRBD1 for D (6 bases). The germline V and J ends were trimmed by 2 bases and 0 bases, with 15 bases remaining between them. The CDR3 has 16 residues. The germline V gene encodes CDR1 SGHNT and CDR2 YYREEE (reference sequence).

The chain has TRBV19 and TRBJ2-7; TRBD1 aligns across 9 bases. CDR3 length: 15 amino acids. V lost 0 bases and J lost 2; bases outside the gene matches: 2. Germline V gene sequence: CDR1 LNHDA, CDR2 SQIVND (reference sequence). In DNA, the CDR3 is TGTGCCAGTAGTATAGAGGGGACAGGGACCTACGAGCAGTACTTC. Residues: CASSIEGTGTYEQYF.